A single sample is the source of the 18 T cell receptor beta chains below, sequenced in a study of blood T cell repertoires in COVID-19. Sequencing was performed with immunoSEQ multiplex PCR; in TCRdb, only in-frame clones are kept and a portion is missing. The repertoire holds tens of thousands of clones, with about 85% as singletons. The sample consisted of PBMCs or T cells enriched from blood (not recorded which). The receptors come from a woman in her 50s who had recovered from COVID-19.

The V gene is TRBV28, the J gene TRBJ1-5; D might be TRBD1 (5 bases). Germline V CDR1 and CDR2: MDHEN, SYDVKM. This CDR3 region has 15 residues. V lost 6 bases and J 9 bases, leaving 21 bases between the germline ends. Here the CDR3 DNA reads TGTGCCAGCAGCGAATCCGAGGCAGGGTTTCGGCCCCAGCATTTT. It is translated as CASSESEAGFRPQHF.

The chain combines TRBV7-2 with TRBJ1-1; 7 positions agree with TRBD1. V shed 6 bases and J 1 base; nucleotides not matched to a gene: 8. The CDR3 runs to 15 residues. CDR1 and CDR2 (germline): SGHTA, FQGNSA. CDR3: CASREQGTANTEAFF. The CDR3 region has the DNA TGTGCCAGCAGAGAGCAAGGGACAGCGAACACTGAAGCTTTCTTT.

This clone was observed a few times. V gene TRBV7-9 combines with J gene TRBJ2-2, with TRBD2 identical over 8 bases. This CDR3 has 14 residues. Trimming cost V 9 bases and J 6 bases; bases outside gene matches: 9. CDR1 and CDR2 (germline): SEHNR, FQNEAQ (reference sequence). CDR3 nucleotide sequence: TGTGCCAGGGGGGGAAGCGGGAGTGCCGGGGAGCTGTTTTTT. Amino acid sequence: CARGGSGSAGELFF.

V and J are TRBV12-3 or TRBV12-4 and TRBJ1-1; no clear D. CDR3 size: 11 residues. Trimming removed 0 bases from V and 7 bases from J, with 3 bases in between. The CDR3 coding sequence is TGTGCCAGCAGTTTAGCCCGTGAAGCTTTCTTT. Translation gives CASSLAREAFF.

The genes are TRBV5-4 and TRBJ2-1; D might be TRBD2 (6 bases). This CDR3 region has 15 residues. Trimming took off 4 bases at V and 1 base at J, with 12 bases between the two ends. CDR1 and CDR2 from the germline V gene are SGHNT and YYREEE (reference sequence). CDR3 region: CASSEAGRSYNEQFF. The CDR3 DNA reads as TGTGCCAGCAGCGAGGCGGGGAGGTCCTACAATGAGCAGTTCTTC.

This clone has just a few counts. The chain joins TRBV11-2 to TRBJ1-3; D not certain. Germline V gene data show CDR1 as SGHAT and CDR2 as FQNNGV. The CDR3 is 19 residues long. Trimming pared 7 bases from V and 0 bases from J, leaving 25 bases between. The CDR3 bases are TGTGCCAGCACCGCCGTTCGATCCAAAAGCTCTTCCTCTGGAAACACCATATATTTT. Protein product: CASTAVRSKSSSSGNTIYF.

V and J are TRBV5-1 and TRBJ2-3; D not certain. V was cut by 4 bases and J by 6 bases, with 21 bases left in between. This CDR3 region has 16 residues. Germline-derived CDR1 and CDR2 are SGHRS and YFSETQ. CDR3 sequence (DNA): TGCGCCAGCAGCCACTTTTCCCCCCCCAATTCGGATACGCAGTATTTT. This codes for CASSHFSPPNSDTQYF.

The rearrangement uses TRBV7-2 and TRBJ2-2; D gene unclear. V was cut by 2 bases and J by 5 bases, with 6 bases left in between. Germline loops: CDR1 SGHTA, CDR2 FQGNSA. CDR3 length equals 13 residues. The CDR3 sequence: CASSLMETGELFF. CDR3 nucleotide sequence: TGTGCCAGCAGCTTAATGGAGACCGGGGAGCTGTTTTTT.

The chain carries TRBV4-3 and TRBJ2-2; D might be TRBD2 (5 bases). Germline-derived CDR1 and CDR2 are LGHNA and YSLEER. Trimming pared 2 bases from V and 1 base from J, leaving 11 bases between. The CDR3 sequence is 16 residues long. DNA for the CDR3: TGCGCCAGCAGCCAAATGCAGAGCGGGAACACCGGGGAGCTGTTTTTT. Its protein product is CASSQMQSGNTGELFF.

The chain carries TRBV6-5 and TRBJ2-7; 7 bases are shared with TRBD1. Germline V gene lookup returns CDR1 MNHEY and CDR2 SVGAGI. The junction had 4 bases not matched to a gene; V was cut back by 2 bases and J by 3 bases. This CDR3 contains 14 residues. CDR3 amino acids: CASSYEGQYYEQYF. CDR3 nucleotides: TGTGCCAGCAGTTACGAGGGACAGTACTACGAGCAGTACTTC.

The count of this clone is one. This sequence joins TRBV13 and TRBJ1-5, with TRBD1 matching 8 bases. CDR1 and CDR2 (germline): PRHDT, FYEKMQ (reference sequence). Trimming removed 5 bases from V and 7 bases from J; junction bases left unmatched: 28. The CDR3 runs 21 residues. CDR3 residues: CASSQTELGTQGGRKGQPQHF. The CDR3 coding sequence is TGTGCCAGCAGCCAAACGGAACTGGGGACACAGGGGGGGCGGAAGGGGCAGCCCCAGCATTTT.

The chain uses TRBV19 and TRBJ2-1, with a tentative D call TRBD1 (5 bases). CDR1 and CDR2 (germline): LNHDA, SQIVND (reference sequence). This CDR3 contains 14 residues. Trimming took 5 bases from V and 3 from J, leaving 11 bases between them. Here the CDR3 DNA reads TGTGCCAGTAGTGTCGCAGGGAACTACAATGAGCAGTTCTTC. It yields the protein CASSVAGNYNEQFF.

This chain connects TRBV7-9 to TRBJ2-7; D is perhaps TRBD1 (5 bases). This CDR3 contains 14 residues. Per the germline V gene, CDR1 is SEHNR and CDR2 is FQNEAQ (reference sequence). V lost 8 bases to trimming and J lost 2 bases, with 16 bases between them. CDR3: CASGRTRQPYEQYF. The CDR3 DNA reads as TGTGCCAGCGGCCGTACCCGACAGCCCTACGAGCAGTACTTC.

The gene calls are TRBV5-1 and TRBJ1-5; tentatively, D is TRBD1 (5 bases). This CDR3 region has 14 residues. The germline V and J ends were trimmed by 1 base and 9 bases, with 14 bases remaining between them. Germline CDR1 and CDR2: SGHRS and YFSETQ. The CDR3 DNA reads TGCGCCAGCAGCTTGTTTGCAGACCAGGGGCCCCAGCATTTT. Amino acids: CASSLFADQGPQHF. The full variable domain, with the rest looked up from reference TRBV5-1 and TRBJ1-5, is KAGVTQTPRYLIKTRGQQVTLSCSPISGHRSVSWYQQTPGQGLQFLFEYFSETQRNKGNFPGRFSGRQFSNSRSEMNVSTLELGDSALYLCASSLFADQGPQHFGDGTRLSIL.

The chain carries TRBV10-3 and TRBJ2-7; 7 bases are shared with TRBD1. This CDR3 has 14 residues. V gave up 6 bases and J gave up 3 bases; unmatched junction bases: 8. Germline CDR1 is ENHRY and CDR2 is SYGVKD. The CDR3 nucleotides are TGTGCCATCAGGCCTAATGACAGGGTCTACGAGCAGTACTTC. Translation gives CAIRPNDRVYEQYF.

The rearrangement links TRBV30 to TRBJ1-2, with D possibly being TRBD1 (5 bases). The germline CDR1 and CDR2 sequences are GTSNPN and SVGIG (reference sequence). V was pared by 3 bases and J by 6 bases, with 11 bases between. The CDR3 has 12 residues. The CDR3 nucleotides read TGTGCCTGGAGCTTGGGGCTCCATGGCTACACCTTC. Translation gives CAWSLGLHGYTF.

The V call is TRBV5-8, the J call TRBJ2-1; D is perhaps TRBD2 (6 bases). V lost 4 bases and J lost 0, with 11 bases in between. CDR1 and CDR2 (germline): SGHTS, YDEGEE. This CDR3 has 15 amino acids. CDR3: CASSRYSGSYNEQFF. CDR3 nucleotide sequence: TGTGCCAGCAGCCGATATAGCGGCTCCTACAATGAGCAGTTCTTC.

DNA of the CDR3: TGTGCCAGCAGCTTAGAGGCAGGGGCCCCAATTGTATCACCCCTCCACTTT. Protein product: CASSLEAGAPIVSPLHF. The V call is TRBV7-6, the J call TRBJ1-6, with D maybe TRBD1 (6 bases). In germline, CDR1 is SGHVS, CDR2 FNYEAQ. Trimming stripped 1 base from V and 10 bases from J, with 20 bases between. This CDR3 has 17 amino acids.